This T cell receptor (beta chain) was found in a study of cytomegalovirus exposure and HLA in healthy donors. A note on this clone: The target antigen is unknown.

Notes on the study in general: When the data were analyzed later, several of the most significant clusters appeared to be linked to common viral pathogens.

PCR employed 60 Vbeta and 13 Jbeta primers. TCRdb's copy holds only in-frame clones and misses some; the assay was immunoSEQ multiplex PCR. The sample includes 75,000 to 100,000 clones, approximately 74% of them seen just once. The CDR3 extends over 17 amino acids. Germline V CDR1 and CDR2: SGHTA, FQGNSA. Germline trimming cut 6 bases from V and 3 bases from J; bases unmatched to any gene: 10. This receptor was identified in an older woman in good health and CMV-seropositive. Input material: PBMCs. V and J are TRBV7-2 and TRBJ2-2; 10 bases are shared with TRBD2. In DNA form, the CDR3 reads TGTGCCAGCAGAAATCTAGCGGGGGTCCGATACACCGGGGAGCTGTTTTTT. It encodes CASRNLAGVRYTGELFF.